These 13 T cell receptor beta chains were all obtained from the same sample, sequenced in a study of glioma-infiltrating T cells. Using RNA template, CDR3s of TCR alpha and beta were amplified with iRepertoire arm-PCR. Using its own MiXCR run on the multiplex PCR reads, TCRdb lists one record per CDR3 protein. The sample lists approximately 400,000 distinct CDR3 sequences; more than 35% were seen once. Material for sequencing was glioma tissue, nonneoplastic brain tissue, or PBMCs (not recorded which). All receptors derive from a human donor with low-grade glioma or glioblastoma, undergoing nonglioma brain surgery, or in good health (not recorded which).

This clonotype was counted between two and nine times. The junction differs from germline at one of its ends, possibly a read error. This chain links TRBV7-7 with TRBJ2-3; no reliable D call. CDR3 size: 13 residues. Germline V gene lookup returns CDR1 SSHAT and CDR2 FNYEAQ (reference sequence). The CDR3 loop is CASSLGPKDTQYF. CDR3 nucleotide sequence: TGTGCTAGCAGCTTAGGGCCGAAAGATACGCAGTATTTT.

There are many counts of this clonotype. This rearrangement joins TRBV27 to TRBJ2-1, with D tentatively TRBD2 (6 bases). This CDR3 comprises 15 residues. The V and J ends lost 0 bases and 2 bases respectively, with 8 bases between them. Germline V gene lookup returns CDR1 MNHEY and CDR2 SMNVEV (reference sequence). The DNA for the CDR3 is TGTGCCAGCAGTTTATCGACTAGTGCCTACAATGAGCAGTTCTTC. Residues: CASSLSTSAYNEQFF.

The CDR3 sequence: CASSPWTSESSYEQYF. The CDR3 nucleotides are TGTGCCAGCAGCCCCTGGACTAGCGAGAGCTCCTACGAGCAGTACTTC. This rearrangement joins TRBV5-4 to TRBJ2-7, with TRBD2 matching 9 bases. With V trimmed by 4 bases and J by 0 bases, 8 bases remained unmatched. Germline V gives CDR1 SGHNT, CDR2 YYREEE (reference sequence). The CDR3 is 16 amino acids.

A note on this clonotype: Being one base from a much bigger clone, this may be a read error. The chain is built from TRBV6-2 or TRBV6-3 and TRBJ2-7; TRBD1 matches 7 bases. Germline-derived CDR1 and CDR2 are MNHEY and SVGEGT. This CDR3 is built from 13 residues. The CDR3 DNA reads TGTGCCAGCAGAGGGGGACAGACCTACGGGCAGTACTTC. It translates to CASRGGQTYGQYF.

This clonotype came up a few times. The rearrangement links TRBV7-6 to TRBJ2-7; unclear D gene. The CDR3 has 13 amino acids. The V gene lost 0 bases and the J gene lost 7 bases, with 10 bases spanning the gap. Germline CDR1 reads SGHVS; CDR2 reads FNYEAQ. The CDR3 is CASSLALGREQYF. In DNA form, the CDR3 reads TGTGCCAGCAGCTTAGCGCTCGGACGGGAGCAGTACTTC.

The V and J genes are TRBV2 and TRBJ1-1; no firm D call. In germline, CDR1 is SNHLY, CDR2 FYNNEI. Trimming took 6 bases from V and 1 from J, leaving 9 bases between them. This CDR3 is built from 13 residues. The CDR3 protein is CASSRRWNTEAFF. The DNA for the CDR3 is TGTGCCAGCAGCAGACGGTGGAACACTGAAGCTTTCTTT.

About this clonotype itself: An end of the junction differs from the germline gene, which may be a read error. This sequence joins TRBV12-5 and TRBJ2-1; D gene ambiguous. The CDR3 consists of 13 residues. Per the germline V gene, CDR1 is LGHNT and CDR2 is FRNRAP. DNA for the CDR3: TGTGCTAGTGGTTTGTCCCCGTACAATAAGCAGTTCTTC. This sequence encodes CASGLSPYNKQFF.

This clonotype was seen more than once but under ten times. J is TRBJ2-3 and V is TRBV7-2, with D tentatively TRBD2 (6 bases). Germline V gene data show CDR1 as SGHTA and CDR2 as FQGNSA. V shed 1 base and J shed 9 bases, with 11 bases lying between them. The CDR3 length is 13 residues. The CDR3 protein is CASSLGRGATQYF. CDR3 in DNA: TGTGCCAGCAGCTTAGGGCGGGGAGCAACGCAGTATTTT.

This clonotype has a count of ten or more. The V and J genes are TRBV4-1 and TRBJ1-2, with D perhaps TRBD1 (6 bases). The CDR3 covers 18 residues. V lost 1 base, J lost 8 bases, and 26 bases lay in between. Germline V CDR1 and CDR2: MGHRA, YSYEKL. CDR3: CASSQVIAKSGGARGYTF. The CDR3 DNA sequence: TGCGCCAGCAGCCAAGTAATTGCGAAATCGGGGGGGGCGAGAGGCTACACCTTC.

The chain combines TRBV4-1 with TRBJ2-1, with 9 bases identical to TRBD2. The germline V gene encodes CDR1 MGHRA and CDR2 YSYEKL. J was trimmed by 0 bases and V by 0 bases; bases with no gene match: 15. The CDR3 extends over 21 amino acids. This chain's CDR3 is CASSQEGPGLARLSSYNEQFF. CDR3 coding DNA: TGCGCCAGCAGCCAAGAAGGGCCCGGACTAGCGAGACTGAGCTCCTACAATGAGCAGTTCTTC.

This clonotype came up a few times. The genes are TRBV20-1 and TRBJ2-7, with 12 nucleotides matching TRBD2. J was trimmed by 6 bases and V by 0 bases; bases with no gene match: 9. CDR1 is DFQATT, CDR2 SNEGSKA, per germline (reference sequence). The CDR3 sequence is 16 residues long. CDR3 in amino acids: CSARDVRLAGVSEQYF. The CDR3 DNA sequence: TGCAGTGCTAGAGATGTGAGACTAGCGGGAGTTAGCGAGCAGTACTTC.

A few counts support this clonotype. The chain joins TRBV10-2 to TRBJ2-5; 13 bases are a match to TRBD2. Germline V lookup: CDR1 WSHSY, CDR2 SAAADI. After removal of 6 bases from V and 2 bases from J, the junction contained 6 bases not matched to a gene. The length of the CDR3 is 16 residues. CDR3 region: CASRLGTSGIQETQYF. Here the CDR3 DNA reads TGCGCCAGCAGGTTAGGGACTAGCGGGATTCAAGAGACCCAGTACTTC.

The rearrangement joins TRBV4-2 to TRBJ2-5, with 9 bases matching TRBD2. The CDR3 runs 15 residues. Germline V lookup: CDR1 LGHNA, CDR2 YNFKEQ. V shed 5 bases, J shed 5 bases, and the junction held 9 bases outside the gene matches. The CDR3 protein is CASSLPLAGMETQYF. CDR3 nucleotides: TGTGCCAGCAGCTTACCTCTAGCGGGAATGGAGACCCAGTACTTC.